These 18 T cell receptor beta chains came from one sample sequenced in a study of blood T cell repertoires in COVID-19. Here immunoSEQ multiplex PCR was the method, and the copy in TCRdb shows in-frame clones only, minus some. Of approximately 300,000 clones in the sample, around 83% are singletons; the top ten hold roughly 1.2%. Sequencing was performed on peripheral blood. Every receptor here comes from a woman between 45 and 65 years old with acute or convalescent COVID-19.

This chain connects TRBV2 to TRBJ1-1; D is unresolved. Germline V CDR1 and CDR2: SNHLY, FYNNEI. Trimming left V 2 bases short and J 6 bases short, with 7 bases between. This CDR3 has 12 amino acids. The CDR3 region has the DNA TGTGCCAGCAGTGAAAGACTCGCTGAAGCTTTCTTT. Amino acid sequence: CASSERLAEAFF.

V gene TRBV6-5 combines with J gene TRBJ2-1; the match to TRBD2 covers 8 bases. The CDR3 contains 13 residues. V was pared by 6 bases and J by 6 bases, with 4 bases of the junction left unmatched. The germline gives CDR1 MNHEY, CDR2 SVGAGI. The CDR3 coding sequence is TGTGCCAGCAGAGCACTAGCGGTCAATGAGCAGTTCTTC. It encodes CASRALAVNEQFF.

This clone came up once. The chain links TRBV7-8 to TRBJ2-7; 9 nucleotides align to TRBD1. CDR1 and CDR2 from the germline V gene are SGHVS and FQNEAQ. The CDR3 runs to 17 residues. V trimming: 4 bases; J trimming: 0 bases; junction bases outside the gene matches: 10. The CDR3 coding sequence is TGTGCCAGCAGCTCGATTACGGGACAGGGCGACTCCTACGAGCAGTACTTC. Its translation: CASSSITGQGDSYEQYF.

V is TRBV15 and J is TRBJ1-3; D is unclear. CDR3 length: 15 amino acids. Germline loops: CDR1 LNHNV, CDR2 YYDKDF (reference sequence). Trimming left V 1 base short and J 2 bases short, with 9 bases between. The CDR3, as DNA: TGTGCCACCAGCAGAGCCGAGGAGCCTGGAAACACCATATATTTT. Residues: CATSRAEEPGNTIYF.

The rearrangement links TRBV19 to TRBJ2-3; TRBD2 matches 8 bases. The germline V gene has CDR1 LNHDA and CDR2 SQIVND (reference sequence). The CDR3 has 15 residues. J was trimmed by 2 bases and V by 11 bases; bases with no gene match: 12. The CDR3 here is CASRGGVGITDTQYF. The CDR3 DNA reads as TGTGCCTCCCGGGGGGGGGTAGGAATCACAGATACGCAGTATTTT.

The V gene is TRBV28, the J gene TRBJ2-1, with 9 bases identical to TRBD1. V lost 5 bases, J lost 2 bases, and 4 bases stayed unmatched. The CDR3 is 15 amino acids. Germline V gene lookup returns CDR1 MDHEN and CDR2 SYDVKM. Here the CDR3 reads CASSITGGAYNEQFF. In nucleotides, the CDR3 is TGTGCCAGCAGTATCACAGGGGGCGCCTACAATGAGCAGTTCTTC.

The gene calls are TRBV5-4 and TRBJ1-2; 10 bases align to TRBD1. CDR1 is SGHNT, CDR2 YYREEE, per germline (reference sequence). Germline trimming cut 4 bases from V and 6 bases from J; bases unmatched to any gene: 3. This CDR3 spans 13 amino acids. The CDR3 loop is CASSGDRGDGYTF. The DNA for the CDR3 is TGTGCCAGCAGCGGGGACAGGGGTGATGGCTACACCTTC.

In this sample, this clone turned up a few times. The chain combines TRBV4-2 with TRBJ2-1; 8 nucleotides match TRBD2. This CDR3 contains 18 residues. CDR1 and CDR2 from the germline V gene are LGHNA and YNFKEQ. The ends lost 2 bases at V and 10 bases at J; junction bases unmatched: 19. This CDR3 reads CASSQSGLAGPKGGEQFF. Here the CDR3 DNA reads TGTGCCAGCAGCCAATCGGGCCTAGCGGGTCCTAAGGGGGGAGAGCAGTTCTTC.

The chain has TRBV9 and TRBJ2-3; D may be TRBD2 (6 bases). The CDR3 spans 15 residues. Between the trimmed V and J ends, which lost 4 bases and 0 bases, there was a span of 12 bases. CDR1 is SGDLS and CDR2 is YYNGEE in the germline V gene. The DNA for the CDR3 is TGTGCCAGCAGCACCGGGACTCCAAGCACAGATACGCAGTATTTT. Its translation is CASSTGTPSTDTQYF.

This chain connects TRBV5-6 to TRBJ1-1; 7 bases align to TRBD1. CDR3 length: 14 residues. Germline CDR1 reads SGHDT; CDR2 reads YYEEEE. Trimming took 4 bases from V and 0 from J; bases not matched to a gene: 3. The CDR3 bases are TGTGCCAGCAGCAACAGGGGTGTGAACACTGAAGCTTTCTTT. Translation: CASSNRGVNTEAFF. The full variable domain, in which reference TRBV5-6 and TRBJ1-1 provide the parts outside the CDR3, is DAGVTQSPTHLIKTRGQQVTLRCSPKSGHDTVSWYQQALGQGPQFIFQYYEEEERQRGNFPDRFSGHQFPNYSSELNVNALLLGDSALYLCASSNRGVNTEAFFGQGTRLTVV.

The chain recombines TRBV7-8 with TRBJ2-5; TRBD2 matches 8 bases. The CDR3 is 15 amino acids. Germline CDR1 and CDR2: SGHVS and FQNEAQ. After removal of 3 bases from V and 6 bases from J, the junction contained 9 bases not matched to a gene. The CDR3 spells CASSFAAGDGKTQYF. The CDR3 DNA reads as TGTGCCAGCAGCTTTGCAGCGGGGGACGGCAAGACCCAGTACTTC.

The chain combines TRBV7-8 with TRBJ2-7; D call uncertain. The CDR3 loop spans 13 amino acids. From germline, CDR1 is SGHVS and CDR2 FQNEAQ. V was pared by 2 bases and J by 4 bases, with 9 bases between. DNA of the CDR3: TGTGCCAGCAGCTTAAACCGAGTTTACGAGCAGTACTTC. Translation gives CASSLNRVYEQYF.

V is TRBV10-3 and J is TRBJ1-3; 9 bases fit TRBD1. CDR3 length: 14 residues. Trimming took 6 bases from V and 4 from J; bases not matched to a gene: 4. The germline V gene encodes CDR1 ENHRY and CDR2 SYGVKD. DNA for the CDR3: TGTGCCATCAGGGGGGACAGGGACGGAAACACCATATATTTT. Translating it yields CAIRGDRDGNTIYF.

For the CDR3, the DNA is TGTGCCAGCAGCGTAGCTTGGAACAGTGATGGCTACACCTTC. Translating gives CASSVAWNSDGYTF. The chain links TRBV9 to TRBJ1-2; D is unresolved. This CDR3 comprises 14 residues. Germline V gives CDR1 SGDLS, CDR2 YYNGEE. V was trimmed by 0 bases and J by 6 bases, leaving 12 bases between them.

This chain connects TRBV9 to TRBJ2-1; possible D gene TRBD2, 6 bases. Germline CDR1 reads SGDLS; CDR2 reads YYNGEE. Trimming pared 0 bases from V and 7 bases from J, leaving 14 bases between. This CDR3 has 15 amino acids. The chain's CDR3 is CASSVVGGMINEQFF. The CDR3 DNA sequence: TGTGCCAGCAGCGTAGTTGGAGGGATGATAAATGAGCAGTTCTTC.

This chain connects TRBV6-7 to TRBJ1-1; TRBD1 might be the D (5 bases). TRBV6-7 is an ORF, and what it does is uncertain. The CDR3 is made up of 17 amino acids. The germline V and J ends were trimmed by 0 bases and 0 bases, with 14 bases remaining between them. CDR3 DNA: TGTGCCAGCAGTTACTCATCCCCGACAGCCCTGAACACTGAAGCTTTCTTT. It specifies CASSYSSPTALNTEAFF.

The gene calls are TRBV3-1 (or the pseudogene TRBV3-2) and TRBJ1-1, with a tentative D call TRBD1 (6 bases). The CDR3 consists of 15 residues. V lost 2 bases and J lost 5, with 15 bases in between. The germline V gene has CDR1 LGHDT and CDR2 YNNKEL (reference sequence). CDR3 amino acids: CASSQSAGGDTEAFF. CDR3 DNA sequence: TGTGCCAGCAGCCAAAGCGCGGGGGGCGATACTGAAGCTTTCTTT.

The rearrangement joins TRBV7-9 to TRBJ1-2; 7 bases agree with TRBD1. Germline values: CDR1 SEHNR, CDR2 FQNEAQ (reference sequence). With 4 bases clipped from V and 7 bases from J, the junction kept 15 bases outside the gene matches. The CDR3 length is 16 residues. In DNA, the CDR3 is TGTGCCAGCAGCTCGACGGGTCGGGACAGTCCGACTGGCTACACCTTC. It translates to CASSSTGRDSPTGYTF.